This T cell receptor beta chain was recorded in a study of cytomegalovirus exposure and HLA in healthy donors. The CDR3 sequence is 12 residues long. Germline CDR1 SQVTM, CDR2 ANQGSEA. J was trimmed by 6 bases and V by 5 bases; bases with no gene match: 4. Primers for the PCR totalled 60 Vbeta and 13 Jbeta. The data were produced by immunoSEQ multiplex PCR, yet TCRdb's version contains in-frame clones alone and is incomplete. This table lists 100,000 to 150,000 clones. This chain joins TRBV29-1 and TRBJ2-7; 10 bases align to TRBD1. Sequenced input: PBMCs. This sequence was found in a woman between 40 and 50 years old in good health and CMV-seropositive. The CDR3 DNA sequence: TGCAGCGTTCGGGACAGGGGACTCGAGCAGTACTTC. Amino acid sequence: CSVRDRGLEQYF.